These 31 T cell receptor beta chains came from one sample sequenced in a study of beta chain features in type 1 diabetes. Study conclusions and caveats: Moderately but significantly shorter TCRB CDR3s were found in Type 1 diabetes patients in all four CD4+ subsets.

Since all of the isolated RNA was reverse transcribed, expressed TCRB transcripts were what got sequenced. TCRdb's table, derived via immunoSEQ multiplex PCR, lists solely in-frame clones and lacks some. The table has 300,000 to 350,000 clones, around 8.5% seen once. These receptors' antigens are unknown. Sequenced sample: central memory CD4+ T cells from blood. These receptors came from a man under 40 with type 1 diabetes.

This clone was observed a few times. The J gene is TRBJ1-1, the V gene TRBV7-9, with D possibly being TRBD1 (6 bases). The V and J ends lost 2 bases and 4 bases respectively, with 11 bases between them. The CDR3 is 14 amino acids. Per the germline V gene, CDR1 is SEHNR and CDR2 is FQNEAQ (reference sequence). This CDR3 is CASSLQGLGTEAFF. Here the CDR3 DNA reads TGTGCCAGCAGCTTACAGGGGTTGGGCACTGAAGCTTTCTTT.

This clone came up many times. The chain uses TRBV7-9 and TRBJ2-7; D possibly uses TRBD1 or TRBD2 (6 bases each). The V and J ends lost 4 bases and 1 base respectively, with 8 bases between them. The CDR3 runs 13 residues. Germline CDR1 reads SEHNR; CDR2 reads FQNEAQ (reference sequence). In DNA form, the CDR3 reads TGTGCCAGCAGCTGGGGGGCTTCCTACGAGCAGTACTTC. It specifies CASSWGASYEQYF.

In its sample, this clone was seen a few times. As DNA, the CDR3 is TGTGCCAGCAGCGGACTAGCGGGGGCCGGGGAGCTGTTTTTT. Protein: CASSGLAGAGELFF. The chain is built from TRBV5-6 and TRBJ2-2; 13 bases fit TRBD2. The CDR3 runs 14 residues. CDR1 is SGHDT, CDR2 YYEEEE, per germline. V shed 4 bases and J 6 bases; nucleotides not matched to a gene: 0.

This clone was seen a few times. Distinct nucleotide sequences in the sample also encode this CDR3. The chain links TRBV7-9 to TRBJ1-6; 8 bases agree with TRBD1. With V trimmed by 0 bases and J by 7 bases, 5 bases remained unmatched. There are 16 residues in the CDR3. Germline-derived CDR1 and CDR2 are SEHNR and FQNEAQ (reference sequence). The CDR3 reads CASSLAPQGGNSPLHF. The CDR3 DNA is TGTGCCAGCAGCTTAGCACCACAGGGGGGAAATTCACCCCTCCACTTT.

This clone has a handful of counts. The chain combines TRBV9 with TRBJ2-1; D may be TRBD1 or TRBD2 (5 bases each). From germline, CDR1 is SGDLS and CDR2 YYNGEE. The V gene lost 4 bases and the J gene lost 4 bases, with 18 bases spanning the gap. The CDR3 covers 16 residues. CDR3 in amino acids: CASSIRDGFQYNEQFF. CDR3 DNA sequence: TGTGCCAGCAGCATCCGGGACGGCTTTCAATACAATGAGCAGTTCTTC.

The rearrangement links TRBV19 to TRBJ1-1; the D is unclear. The CDR3 covers 13 residues. Per the germline V gene, CDR1 is LNHDA and CDR2 is SQIVND (reference sequence). The V gene lost 5 bases and the J gene lost 1 base, with 8 bases spanning the gap. In DNA, the CDR3 is TGTGCCAGTAGTCCCTACAGGAACACTGAAGCTTTCTTT. As protein: CASSPYRNTEAFF.

This clone was recorded a few times. This sequence joins TRBV6-6 and TRBJ2-7, with 7 bases matching TRBD1. CDR1 MNHNY and CDR2 SVGAGI come from the germline V gene (reference sequence). The CDR3 is made up of 13 amino acids. After removal of 8 bases from V and 3 bases from J, the junction contained 7 bases not matched to a gene. The CDR3 nucleotides are TGTGCCAGCCTGCCGGGACAGAGCTACGAGCAGTACTTC. It yields the protein CASLPGQSYEQYF.

The V and J genes are TRBV2 and TRBJ2-3, with D tentatively TRBD1 or TRBD2 (5 bases each). The CDR3 contains 16 residues. Germline CDR1 and CDR2: SNHLY and FYNNEI. Trimming took off 2 bases at V and 0 bases at J, with 12 bases between the two ends. The CDR3 coding sequence is TGTGCCAGCAGTGAAATCGGGGCAGCTAGCACAGATACGCAGTATTTT. It yields the protein CASSEIGAASTDTQYF. The full variable domain, in which reference TRBV2 and TRBJ2-3 provide the parts outside the CDR3, is EPEVTQTPSHQVTQMGQEVILRCVPISNHLYFYWYRQILGQKVEFLVSFYNNEISEKSEIFDDQFSVERPDGSNFTLKIRSTKLEDSAMYFCASSEIGAASTDTQYFGPGTRLTVL.

The chain is built from TRBV11-2 and TRBJ2-4; D possibly corresponds to TRBD2 (6 bases). CDR1 and CDR2 (germline): SGHAT, FQNNGV. The length of the CDR3 is 15 residues. The V end was cut by 1 base, the J end by 7 bases, with 14 bases between. The CDR3 DNA follows: TGTGCCAGCAGCTTAGTCCCAGGGAGGATTAACATTCAGTACTTC. Protein: CASSLVPGRINIQYF.

This clone was seen only a few times. V and J are TRBV11-2 and TRBJ2-5; D is unresolved. CDR3 length: 15 residues. Germline CDR1 SGHAT, CDR2 FQNNGV. Trimming stripped 1 base from V and 1 base from J, with 10 bases between. The CDR3 DNA follows: TGTGCCAGCAGCTTAGTGCCAGCGTTCCAAGAGACCCAGTACTTC. Amino acid sequence: CASSLVPAFQETQYF. The whole variable domain, filled in from reference TRBV11-2 and TRBJ2-5, reads EAGVAQSPRYKIIEKRQSVAFWCNPISGHATLYWYQQILGQGPKLLIQFQNNGVVDDSQLPKDRFSAERLKGVDSTLKIQPAKLEDSAVYLCASSLVPAFQETQYFGPGTRLLVL.

With regard to this clone: The same CDR3 can be traced to other DNA sequences in this sample. This chain connects TRBV9 to TRBJ2-3; D unresolved. The CDR3 is made up of 12 amino acids. Germline V lookup: CDR1 SGDLS, CDR2 YYNGEE. With 3 bases removed from V and 3 bases from J, the gap between germline ends came to 5 bases. Here the CDR3 DNA reads TGTGCCAGCAGCGGATTTACAGATACGCAGTATTTT. Protein product: CASSGFTDTQYF.

In regard to this clone: Other DNA variants within this sample encode the same CDR3. The gene calls are TRBV19 and TRBJ2-1; 9 positions match TRBD1. Germline lookup yields CDR1 LNHDA and CDR2 SQIVND (reference sequence). With V trimmed by 5 bases and J by 3 bases, 5 bases remained unmatched. The CDR3 totals 15 residues. DNA of the CDR3: TGTGCCAGTAGTCCGAGGACAGGGGTCTACAATGAGCAGTTCTTC. Protein: CASSPRTGVYNEQFF. Full variable domain (remainder filled in from reference TRBV19 and TRBJ2-1): DGGITQSPKYLFRKEGQNVTLSCEQNLNHDAMYWYRQDPGQGLRLIYYSQIVNDFQKGDIAEGYSVSREKKESFPLTVTSAQKNPTAFYLCASSPRTGVYNEQFFGPGTRLTVL.

This clone was picked up a small number of times. The chain is built from TRBV19 and TRBJ1-4; possible D gene TRBD1, 5 bases. CDR1 and CDR2 (germline): LNHDA, SQIVND (reference sequence). The germline V and J ends were trimmed by 5 bases and 0 bases, with 10 bases remaining between them. The CDR3 length is 15 residues. The CDR3 loop reads CASSLRQTTNEKLFF. In DNA, the CDR3 is TGTGCCAGTAGTCTCCGACAGACAACTAATGAAAAACTGTTTTTT.

At least ten counts were recorded for this clone. The chain recombines TRBV2 with TRBJ2-1; D is perhaps TRBD2 (5 bases). V lost 6 bases to trimming and J lost 1 base, with 10 bases between them. Germline loops: CDR1 SNHLY, CDR2 FYNNEI. The CDR3 contains 14 residues. The CDR3: CASRDGDSYNEQFF. In nucleotides, the CDR3 is TGTGCCAGCAGGGACGGGGATTCCTACAATGAGCAGTTCTTC. The whole variable domain, filled in from reference TRBV2 and TRBJ2-1, reads EPEVTQTPSHQVTQMGQEVILRCVPISNHLYFYWYRQILGQKVEFLVSFYNNEISEKSEIFDDQFSVERPDGSNFTLKIRSTKLEDSAMYFCASRDGDSYNEQFFGPGTRLTVL.

This clone was detected a few times. This chain links TRBV7-2 with TRBJ1-2; the D is unclear. The germline CDR1 and CDR2 sequences are SGHTA and FQGNSA. The CDR3 is 14 residues long. V lost 7 bases and J 0 bases, leaving 12 bases between the germline ends. The CDR3 loop reads CASTFGTANYGYTF. The CDR3 nucleotides are TGTGCCAGCACCTTCGGCACGGCTAACTATGGCTACACCTTC.

This rearrangement joins TRBV6-5 to TRBJ2-5; possibly TRBD1 for D (6 bases). This CDR3 contains 14 residues. CDR1 is MNHEY and CDR2 is SVGAGI in the germline V gene. Trimming took 5 bases from V and 5 from J, leaving 15 bases between them. The CDR3 bases are TGTGCCAGCAGTCAAGGACAGTTCAGGGAGACCCAGTACTTC. Translated, it gives CASSQGQFRETQYF.

The rearrangement links TRBV15 to TRBJ2-7; possible D gene TRBD1, 5 bases. This CDR3 is 13 amino acids long. Trimming left V 5 bases short and J 4 bases short, with 12 bases between. Looked up from germline, CDR1 is LNHNV and CDR2 is YYDKDF (reference sequence). CDR3 DNA sequence: TGTGCCACCAGCGACGACAGACAATACGAGCAGTACTTC. It translates to CATSDDRQYEQYF.

This clone was observed many times. This sample also contains other DNA sequences that code for the same CDR3. The V gene is TRBV7-2, the J gene TRBJ1-2; maybe TRBD1 (5 bases). Per the germline V gene, CDR1 is SGHTA and CDR2 is FQGNSA. The CDR3 extends over 15 amino acids. Trimming stripped 5 bases from V and 2 bases from J, with 15 bases between. The CDR3 coding sequence is TGTGCCAGCAGCCCCACCGGGACGGACAACTATGGCTACACCTTC. Translation gives CASSPTGTDNYGYTF.

This clone was seen more than once but under ten times. V gene TRBV11-2 combines with J gene TRBJ2-1; the D is unclear. Germline loops: CDR1 SGHAT, CDR2 FQNNGV. The CDR3 is made up of 12 amino acids. V shed 5 bases and J shed 10 bases, with 12 bases lying between them. The CDR3 loop is CASSPGSGEQFF. In DNA form, the CDR3 reads TGTGCCAGCAGCCCCGGAAGTGGGGAGCAGTTCTTC.

The chain carries TRBV9 and TRBJ2-3; 12 nucleotides agree with TRBD2. V was pared by 0 bases and J by 8 bases, with 10 bases of the junction left unmatched. CDR1 and CDR2 (germline): SGDLS, YYNGEE. The CDR3 loop spans 17 amino acids. In DNA, the CDR3 is TGTGCCAGCAGCGTAGGTCGACTAGCGGGGGCCCAGGGTACGCAGTATTTT. As protein: CASSVGRLAGAQGTQYF.

With respect to this clone: With a far larger clone one base away, a read error is the likely cause. The chain employs TRBV6-5 and TRBJ2-3; 8 bases map to TRBD2. CDR1 is MNHEY, CDR2 SVGAGI, per germline. J was trimmed by 1 base and V by 6 bases; bases with no gene match: 3. This CDR3 contains 14 residues. The CDR3 loop reads CASSRSGGTDTQYF. DNA for the CDR3: TGTGCCAGCAGCCGTAGCGGGGGCACAGATACGCAGTATTTT.

In its sample, this clone was seen a few times. The V and J genes are TRBV19 and TRBJ1-5, with D possibly being TRBD1 (5 bases). This CDR3 has 18 residues. V gave up 8 bases and J gave up 3 bases, with 26 bases separating them. Germline assignment: CDR1 LNHDA and CDR2 SQIVND (reference sequence). The CDR3 DNA is TGTGCCAGTTGTTCGATCGGGACGCCCGAGGATGCCAATCAGCCCCAGCATTTT. Residues: CASCSIGTPEDANQPQHF.

The rearrangement links TRBV10-1 to TRBJ2-2; unclear D gene. This CDR3 spans 13 amino acids. Trimming shortened V by 4 bases and J by 3 bases, and 6 bases separated the two germline ends. Germline V lookup: CDR1 WNHNN, CDR2 SYGVQD (reference sequence). The CDR3 reads CASSGVDTGELFF. In nucleotides, the CDR3 is TGCGCCAGCAGTGGGGTAGACACCGGGGAGCTGTTTTTT.

The chain combines TRBV5-1 with TRBJ2-7, with D uncertain. Trimming took 2 bases from V and 5 from J, leaving 8 bases between them. Per the germline V gene, CDR1 is SGHRS and CDR2 is YFSETQ. CDR3 length: 12 residues. DNA of the CDR3: TGCGCCAGCAGCTTCCCGGAAAACGAGCAGTACTTC. Amino acids: CASSFPENEQYF.

The rearrangement links TRBV6-5 to TRBJ1-2; D possibly corresponds to TRBD1 (6 bases). With 5 bases removed from V and 8 bases from J, the gap between germline ends came to 12 bases. CDR3 size: 12 residues. Germline lookup yields CDR1 MNHEY and CDR2 SVGAGI. CDR3 in DNA: TGTGCCAGCAGTGATTCCGGGACAGGCTACACCTTC. Translating gives CASSDSGTGYTF.

This clone was observed a handful of times. This sequence joins TRBV19 and TRBJ2-7; D is perhaps TRBD2 (6 bases). The CDR3 has 12 residues. V gave up 2 bases and J gave up 6 bases, with 8 bases separating them. Germline CDR1 LNHDA, CDR2 SQIVND (reference sequence). The CDR3: CASSIRGGEQYF. The DNA for the CDR3 is TGTGCCAGTAGTATAAGGGGAGGCGAGCAGTACTTC.

A few counts support this clone. The rearrangement links TRBV10-1 to TRBJ2-3; the D is unclear. V lost 3 bases, J lost 6 bases, and 10 bases lay in between. This CDR3 spans 13 amino acids. Looked up from germline, CDR1 is WNHNN and CDR2 is SYGVQD (reference sequence). This CDR3 reads CASSDQVTDTQYF. The CDR3 DNA is TGCGCCAGCAGTGACCAGGTCACGGATACGCAGTATTTT.

The chain has TRBV7-2 and TRBJ2-7; D perhaps matches TRBD2 (5 bases). Trimming removed 5 bases from V and 6 bases from J, with 14 bases in between. The CDR3 loop spans 13 amino acids. The germline gives CDR1 SGHTA, CDR2 FQGNSA. Here the CDR3 reads CASSPPGSGEQYF. The CDR3 DNA sequence: TGTGCCAGCAGCCCCCCGGGGAGCGGCGAGCAGTACTTC.

This clone was seen a handful of times. The chain combines TRBV30 with TRBJ1-2; D unresolved. Trimming took off 2 bases at V and 8 bases at J, with 9 bases between the two ends. CDR3 length: 11 amino acids. CDR1 is GTSNPN, CDR2 SVGIG, per germline (reference sequence). The CDR3 DNA follows: TGTGCCTGGAGTAAATATGGCGGCTACACCTTC. Translating gives CAWSKYGGYTF.

Ten or more counts support this clone. This chain uses TRBV6-5 with TRBJ2-2; weak D call: TRBD1 (5 bases). Germline loops: CDR1 MNHEY, CDR2 SVGAGI. The CDR3 length is 13 residues. V was pared by 5 bases and J by 7 bases, with 11 bases between. CDR3 coding DNA: TGTGCCAGCAGTCAAGGGGCGGACGGGGAGCTGTTTTTT. It codes for CASSQGADGELFF.

This chain joins TRBV5-4 and TRBJ2-5, with 7 nucleotides matching TRBD1. The end of the DNA aligns better with TRBJ2-7, so the J call may be wrong. The CDR3 runs 13 residues. The V gene's germline CDR1 is SGHNT and CDR2 YYREEE (reference sequence). The CDR3 here is CASTLDRSYEQYF. The CDR3 nucleotides are TGTGCCAGCACCCTGGACAGGTCCTACGAGCAGTACTTC.